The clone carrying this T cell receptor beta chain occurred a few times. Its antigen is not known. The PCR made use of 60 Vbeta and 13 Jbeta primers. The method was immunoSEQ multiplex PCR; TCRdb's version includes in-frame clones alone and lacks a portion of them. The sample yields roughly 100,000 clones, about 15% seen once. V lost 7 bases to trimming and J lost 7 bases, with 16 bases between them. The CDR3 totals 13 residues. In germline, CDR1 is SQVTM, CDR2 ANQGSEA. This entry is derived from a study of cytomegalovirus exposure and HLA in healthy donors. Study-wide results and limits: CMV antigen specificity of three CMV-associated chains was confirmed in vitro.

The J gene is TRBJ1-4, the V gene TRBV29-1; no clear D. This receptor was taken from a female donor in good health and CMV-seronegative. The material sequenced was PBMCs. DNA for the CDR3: TGCAGCGCTTCCGGGAAAGGTGGTGAAAAACTGTTTTTT. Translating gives CSASGKGGEKLFF.